This is a list of T cell receptor beta chains from one sample in a study of blood T cell repertoires in COVID-19. Only in-frame clones appear in the TCRdb table, and some are missing; sequencing was by immunoSEQ multiplex PCR. The sample contains approximately 110,000 clones, 70% to 90% of which appear only once. Sequencing was performed on peripheral blood. These receptors were collected from a man aged 35 to 55 with acute or convalescent COVID-19. Each CDR3 is given with its conserved first and last residue. A D gene is named only where the DNA matches it firmly. The listing skips clone size in some rows; elsewhere it reads once, few, many or a size class.

TGTGCCAGCAGTTCCACGACAGGGCAAGCTTTCTTT,CASSSTTGQAFF,TRBJ1-1,TRBV6-5,TRBD1,once
TGTGCCAGCAGCAGGGGAGGGCTGGCCTACGAGCAGTACTTC,CASSRGGLAYEQYF,TRBJ2-7,TRBV7-2,TRBD2,-
TGTGCCAGCAGTCTTGGGACATACCTCTCCTACAATGAGCAGTTCTTC,CASSLGTYLSYNEQFF,TRBJ2-1,TRBV11-2,-,once
TGTGCCAGCAGTTACACCGGGACAGGTCTCAATTATGGGAATTCACCCCTCCACTTT,CASSYTGTGLNYGNSPLHF,TRBJ1-6,TRBV2,TRBD1,-
TGTGCCAGCTCCCCAGGGCCAATGCAACAGCCCCAGCATTTT,CASSPGPMQQPQHF,TRBJ1-5,TRBV18,-,-
TGTGCCAGCAGCCCCTACTTGGGGGGGGGCCTACTCACAGATACGCAGTATTTT,CASSPYLGGGLLTDTQYF,TRBJ2-3,TRBV3-1/TRBV3-2,-,-
TGCAGCGTTGTAGAAGGGGTCCACTCTAGCACAGATACGCAGTATTTT,CSVVEGVHSSTDTQYF,TRBJ2-3,TRBV29-1,-,-
TGTGCCAGCAGCCCAGGACTAGCGGGGGGCGCTAGCACAGATACGCAGTATTTT,CASSPGLAGGASTDTQYF,TRBJ2-3,TRBV11-3,TRBD2,-
TGTGCCAGCAGGCTAGCCCCTCTTACCGGGGAGCTGTTTTTT,CASRLAPLTGELFF,TRBJ2-2,TRBV11-3,-,-
TGTGCCAGCAGTTACTCAGGGGGGGACTATGGCTACACCTTC,CASSYSGGDYGYTF,TRBJ1-2,TRBV6-2/TRBV6-3,-,-
TGTGCCAGCAGCTCTCCGACTAGATACAATGAGCAGTTCTTC,CASSSPTRYNEQFF,TRBJ2-1,TRBV7-3,-,-
TGTGCCATCTCGGACAGATTTGAGCAAGAGACCCAGTACTTC,CAISDRFEQETQYF,TRBJ2-5,TRBV11-1,-,-
TGTGCCAGCAGCTTAGATGGCTTACCCCACACAGATACGCAGTATTTT,CASSLDGLPHTDTQYF,TRBJ2-3,TRBV7-9,-,-
TGTGCCAGTACTCACGCCCCCAACACAGGGGGGGAGCAGTTCTTC,CASTHAPNTGGEQFF,TRBJ2-1,TRBV19,TRBD1,-
TGTGCCAGCACAAACGGGTACCAGCGGAGCTCCTACGAGCAGTACTTC,CASTNGYQRSSYEQYF,TRBJ2-7,TRBV6-6,-,-
TGTGCCAGCAGCGCGGGCCTTCGGGAGAATGAGCAGTTCTTC,CASSAGLRENEQFF,TRBJ2-1,TRBV5-6,-,-
TGTGCCAGTAGTATTTCCAGGGGAGCGAGTGGCTACACCTTC,CASSISRGASGYTF,TRBJ1-2,TRBV19,-,-
TGTGCCTGGAAAAGATATGGAGGGATGAGCTCCTATAATTCACCCCTCCACTTT,CAWKRYGGMSSYNSPLHF,TRBJ1-6,TRBV30,-,-
TGCAGCGTATCCGATAGGGGAGGGCAGCCCCAGCATTTT,CSVSDRGGQPQHF,TRBJ1-5,TRBV29-1,-,-
TGTGCCAGCTCACCACCCCGAGCGGGAGGGCCGCAGAAGACCCAGTACTTC,CASSPPRAGGPQKTQYF,TRBJ2-5,TRBV18,TRBD2,once
TGTGCCAGCAGCGGGCGGGGCAGGGAATCTGGGGCCAACGTCCTGACTTTC,CASSGRGRESGANVLTF,TRBJ2-6,TRBV7-2,-,once
TGCAGCGTACAAAGACTAGGAGGGGACACCGGGGAGCTGTTTTTT,CSVQRLGGDTGELFF,TRBJ2-2,TRBV29-1,-,-
TGTGCCACCAGCAGAGAGGGGACTCACTCCTACGAGCAGTACTTC,CATSREGTHSYEQYF,TRBJ2-7,TRBV15,-,-
TGCGCCAGCAGGACGACAGGGTCCGGGACAGATACGCAGTATTTT,CASRTTGSGTDTQYF,TRBJ2-3,TRBV10-2,TRBD1,-
TGTGCCAGCAGCTTCTTTCAGGGGAAGCAGTTCTTC,CASSFFQGKQFF,TRBJ2-1,TRBV7-2,-,-
TGTGCCAGCAGTGAAGGCAGGGTGGTGGATCAGCCCCAGCATTTT,CASSEGRVVDQPQHF,TRBJ1-5,TRBV2,-,-
TGTGCCAGCAGCCCGGGACAGGGGTCTCCGTACCAAGAGACCCAGTACTTC,CASSPGQGSPYQETQYF,TRBJ2-5,TRBV7-9,TRBD1,-
TGTGCCAGCAGTTACTCGGGACAGGGGGTGTACGAGCAGTACTTC,CASSYSGQGVYEQYF,TRBJ2-7,TRBV6-6,TRBD1,-
TGTGCCAGCAGCGTGGGGACAGGACAAGAGACCCAGTACTTC,CASSVGTGQETQYF,TRBJ2-5,TRBV9,TRBD1,-
TGTGCCAGCAGCTTAGAGGGGACTAATAGCAATCAGCCCCAGCATTTT,CASSLEGTNSNQPQHF,TRBJ1-5,TRBV7-8,-,-
TGTGCCAGCAGCTCAGGAGGGAATGCCTACGAGCAGTACTTC,CASSSGGNAYEQYF,TRBJ2-7,TRBV11-2,-,once